One and the same sample provided the 32 T cell receptor beta chains below, sequenced in a study of CD8+ T cells in alopecia areata. Sequencing templates came from extracted RNA that was reverse transcribed into cDNA. Method: immunoSEQ multiplex PCR; TCRdb's copy keeps in-frame clones and lacks some. The sample lists some 80,000 clones, 66% occurring once. Treatment of the sample: oral pan-JAK inhibitor, 5-10 mg twice daily. The source material was CD8+ T cells sorted from blood, sampled at week 24, from a patient treated with tofacitinib. Source of these receptors: a human donor with alopecia areata.

The chain couples TRBV13 to TRBJ1-4; TRBD1 agrees at 7 bases. Germline assignment: CDR1 PRHDT and CDR2 FYEKMQ (reference sequence). V was pared by 4 bases and J by 8 bases, with 7 bases of the junction left unmatched. CDR3 size: 14 residues. The CDR3: CASSSKGAGEKLFF. In DNA, the CDR3 is TGTGCCAGCAGCTCAAAGGGGGCCGGGGAAAAACTGTTTTTT.

J is TRBJ2-7 and V is TRBV4-3; 7 bases match TRBD1. CDR1 and CDR2 from the germline V gene are LGHNA and YSLEER. The CDR3 runs 15 residues. The trim removed 0 bases at V and 2 bases at J, leaving 4 bases unmatched. The CDR3 loop reads CASSQDSGTAYEQYF. The CDR3 coding sequence is TGCGCCAGCAGCCAAGATTCGGGGACAGCCTACGAGCAGTACTTC.

There are many counts of this clone. The chain is built from TRBV10-3 and TRBJ2-5; TRBD1 matches 9 bases. V shed 4 bases, J shed 5 bases, and the junction held 2 bases outside the gene matches. Germline CDR1 reads ENHRY; CDR2 reads SYGVKD. The CDR3 is 13 residues long. In DNA, the CDR3 is TGTGCCATCAGTGGGGACAGGGTCGAGACCCAGTACTTC. The encoded protein is CAISGDRVETQYF.

This clone occurred once. The CDR3 bases are TGTGCCAGCAGCTCTACCAAAGGTAGCGGACTCACAGATACGCAGTATTTT. It encodes CASSSTKGSGLTDTQYF. The chain joins TRBV5-6 to TRBJ2-3; the D gene is possibly TRBD2 (6 bases). The CDR3 has 17 amino acids. V lost 3 bases, J lost 2 bases, and 19 bases lay in between. Germline assignment: CDR1 SGHDT and CDR2 YYEEEE.

The V gene is TRBV4-3, the J gene TRBJ1-3; no reliable D call. There are 14 residues in the CDR3. Between the trimmed V and J ends, which lost 0 bases and 0 bases, there was a span of 3 bases. Looked up from germline, CDR1 is LGHNA and CDR2 is YSLEER. The CDR3: CASSQDSSGNTIYF. DNA for the CDR3: TGCGCCAGCAGCCAAGATAGCTCTGGAAACACCATATATTTT.

The rearrangement uses TRBV19 and TRBJ1-2; possible D gene TRBD1, 6 bases. Trimming left V 10 bases short and J 8 bases short, with 20 bases between. CDR1 and CDR2 from the germline V gene are LNHDA and SQIVND (reference sequence). This CDR3 is built from 13 residues. This chain's CDR3 is CAIKPQGDGGYTF. The CDR3 DNA reads as TGTGCCATTAAACCACAGGGAGACGGGGGCTACACCTTC.

This clone was seen just once. The V and J genes are TRBV9 and TRBJ1-2; 7 nucleotides match TRBD1. The CDR3 extends over 15 amino acids. The germline gives CDR1 SGDLS, CDR2 YYNGEE. Trimming removed 4 bases from V and 8 bases from J; junction bases left unmatched: 14. This chain's CDR3 is CASSPGVRQGWGYTF. CDR3 sequence (DNA): TGTGCCAGCAGCCCAGGGGTTCGACAGGGTTGGGGCTACACCTTC.

CDR3 DNA: TGTGCCAGCAGCTATCGGGTTGGAGGTGGTCAGCCCCAGCATTTT. Its translation is CASSYRVGGGQPQHF. This chain connects TRBV5-5 to TRBJ1-5; D not certain. V was clipped by 3 bases and J by 6 bases, with 16 bases between them. This CDR3 is built from 15 residues. The germline gives CDR1 SGHKS, CDR2 YYEKEE (reference sequence).

The rearrangement links TRBV29-1 to TRBJ2-7, with 7 bases lining up with TRBD1. The CDR3 contains 15 residues. Unmatched junction bases numbered 7, after V lost 0 bases and J lost 2 bases. Germline V gives CDR1 SQVTM, CDR2 ANQGSEA. The CDR3 DNA follows: TGCAGCGTTGAAGATAGTAGGACAGGAACCTACGAGCAGTACTTC. It translates to CSVEDSRTGTYEQYF.

V is TRBV5-1 and J is TRBJ2-5; D uncertain. The V gene lost 3 bases and the J gene lost 1 base, with 13 bases spanning the gap. CDR3 length: 15 residues. Germline V gene data show CDR1 as SGHRS and CDR2 as YFSETQ. The CDR3 loop reads CASSSLLNVQETQYF. The CDR3 nucleotides are TGCGCCAGCAGCTCCCTCCTGAACGTCCAAGAGACCCAGTACTTC.

The V and J genes are TRBV9 and TRBJ1-2; a weak D match, TRBD1 (5 bases). Trimming shortened V by 3 bases and J by 0 bases, and 12 bases separated the two germline ends. Germline V gives CDR1 SGDLS, CDR2 YYNGEE. This CDR3 has 15 residues. The CDR3 bases are TGTGCCAGCAGCGCCCTAGTAGGGGCTAACTATGGCTACACCTTC. This translates into CASSALVGANYGYTF.

The V call is TRBV6-5, the J call TRBJ2-1; 8 nucleotides agree with TRBD2. CDR3 length equals 15 residues. Trimming took 7 bases from V and 4 from J; bases not matched to a gene: 9. Germline CDR1 MNHEY, CDR2 SVGAGI. The CDR3 reads CASTESGGAYNEQFF. The DNA of the CDR3 is TGTGCCAGCACAGAGAGCGGGGGAGCGTACAATGAGCAGTTCTTC.

This sequence joins TRBV29-1 and TRBJ2-1; the D gene is possibly TRBD1 (6 bases). The CDR3 length is 13 residues. CDR1 and CDR2 from the germline V gene are SQVTM and ANQGSEA. The ends were cut back, 3 bases at V and 4 bases at J, with 10 bases in the middle. The CDR3 coding sequence is TGCAGCGTTGACAGGACAGCATACAATGAGCAGTTCTTC. The encoded protein is CSVDRTAYNEQFF.

The chain is built from TRBV7-9 and TRBJ2-7, with 7 positions matching TRBD2. V lost 6 bases and J lost 2; bases outside the gene matches: 10. This CDR3 is built from 15 residues. The germline V gene encodes CDR1 SEHNR and CDR2 FQNEAQ (reference sequence). In DNA, the CDR3 is TGTGCCAGCAGGCCCCTGGCTAGCGGAACCTACGAGCAGTACTTC. Residues: CASRPLASGTYEQYF.

V is TRBV29-1 and J is TRBJ2-3; 9 nucleotides agree with TRBD2. CDR1 is SQVTM and CDR2 is ANQGSEA in the germline V gene. V lost 8 bases to trimming and J lost 5 bases; unmatched junction nucleotides: 5. The CDR3 covers 12 residues. Written as DNA, the CDR3 is TGCAGCCCACGGACTAGCGAAGATACGCAGTATTTT. Translating gives CSPRTSEDTQYF.

V gene TRBV29-1 combines with J gene TRBJ2-7, with a possible D match to TRBD1 (6 bases). CDR1 and CDR2 from the germline V gene are SQVTM and ANQGSEA. The CDR3 length is 14 residues. Trimming took 5 bases from V and 0 from J, leaving 14 bases between them. The CDR3 protein is CSVFASDSSYEQYF. The CDR3 region has the DNA TGCAGCGTTTTTGCGTCGGACAGCTCCTACGAGCAGTACTTC.

The chain links TRBV29-1 to TRBJ2-2; TRBD2 might be the D (5 bases). The CDR3 has 13 amino acids. V was cut by 0 bases and J by 6 bases, with 8 bases left in between. Germline loops: CDR1 SQVTM, CDR2 ANQGSEA. Here the CDR3 DNA reads TGCAGCGTTGAAGAGGGGAGTTCCGGGGAGCTGTTTTTT. Amino acid sequence: CSVEEGSSGELFF.

This clone was counted only a few times. The chain is built from TRBV6-5 and TRBJ2-1; a possible D gene is TRBD1 (5 bases). In germline, CDR1 is MNHEY, CDR2 SVGAGI. The CDR3 is made up of 15 amino acids. The ends were cut back, 0 bases at V and 4 bases at J, with 10 bases in the middle. The CDR3 spells CASSYSGQVYNEQFF. The CDR3 DNA sequence: TGTGCCAGCAGTTACTCGGGGCAGGTGTACAATGAGCAGTTCTTC.

CDR3 bases: TGCGCCAGCAGCCAAGTGGGACTTCCTTCCTACAATGAGCAGTTCTTC. Amino acids: CASSQVGLPSYNEQFF. This chain links TRBV4-1 with TRBJ2-1; possibly TRBD2 for D (6 bases). V dropped 1 base and J dropped 1 base, with 11 bases sitting between them. CDR3 length: 16 amino acids. Looked up from germline, CDR1 is MGHRA and CDR2 is YSYEKL.

The chain has TRBV15 and TRBJ2-5, with TRBD1 identical over 7 bases. The CDR3 contains 15 residues. CDR1 is LNHNV and CDR2 is YYDKDF in the germline V gene (reference sequence). Trimming cost V 0 bases and J 2 bases; bases outside gene matches: 3. CDR3 nucleotides: TGTGCCACCAGCAGAGATGGGGGACAGCAAGAGACCCAGTACTTC. Encoded protein: CATSRDGGQQETQYF.

V is TRBV7-9 and J is TRBJ1-6; tentatively, D is TRBD1 (5 bases). Trimming shortened V by 5 bases and J by 7 bases, and 15 bases separated the two germline ends. The CDR3 runs to 15 residues. The germline V gene has CDR1 SEHNR and CDR2 FQNEAQ (reference sequence). This CDR3 is CASSPTGGANSPLHF. CDR3 nucleotides: TGTGCCAGCAGCCCCACCGGGGGAGCCAATTCACCCCTCCACTTT.

The chain joins TRBV7-7 to TRBJ2-2; D remains ambiguous. Trimming stripped 2 bases from V and 11 bases from J, with 21 bases between. CDR1 is SSHAT, CDR2 FNYEAQ, per germline (reference sequence). The CDR3 totals 16 residues. CDR3 region: CASSLTPSGVLKELFF. The CDR3 coding sequence is TGTGCCAGCAGCTTAACACCTTCGGGTGTCCTGAAAGAGCTGTTTTTT.

The chain combines TRBV7-9 with TRBJ2-5; perhaps D is TRBD1 or TRBD2 (5 bases each). The germline CDR1 and CDR2 sequences are SEHNR and FQNEAQ (reference sequence). Trimming cost V 5 bases and J 2 bases, with 18 bases left between them. This CDR3 comprises 16 residues. CDR3 protein: CASSPAGGRVQETQYF. The CDR3 coding sequence is TGTGCCAGCAGCCCGGCCGGAGGCAGGGTACAAGAGACCCAGTACTTC. The full variable domain, completed using reference TRBV7-9 and TRBJ2-5, is DTGVSQNPRHKITKRGQNVTFRCDPISEHNRLYWYRQTLGQGPEFLTYFQNEAQLEKSRLLSDRFSAERPKGSFSTLEIQRTEQGDSAMYLCASSPAGGRVQETQYFGPGTRLLVL.

This clone was detected only a few times. This chain links TRBV6-5 with TRBJ2-5, with a possible D match to TRBD2 (6 bases). V gave up 3 bases and J gave up 2 bases, with 13 bases separating them. CDR1 and CDR2 from the germline V gene are MNHEY and SVGAGI. The CDR3 is 15 amino acids. The DNA of the CDR3 is TGTGCCAGCAGTTATAGCGGAATTACGCAAGAGACCCAGTACTTC. It codes for CASSYSGITQETQYF.

This chain uses TRBV7-3 with TRBJ2-2; D is perhaps TRBD1 or TRBD2 (5 bases each). The CDR3 contains 14 residues. Deletions cut 7 bases from V and 6 bases from J, with 15 bases between. Germline assignment: CDR1 SGHTA and CDR2 FQGTGA. The CDR3 DNA sequence: TGTGCCAGCACCCCGGGACCTGCCTCCGGGGAGCTGTTTTTT. It translates to CASTPGPASGELFF.

The J gene is TRBJ1-1, the V gene TRBV6-4; 10 bases align to TRBD1. CDR1 and CDR2 (germline): MRHNA, SNTAGT. V lost 6 bases to trimming and J lost 4 bases; unmatched junction nucleotides: 5. This CDR3 is 14 amino acids long. The CDR3 reads CASSAGQGSTEAFF. In DNA, the CDR3 is TGTGCCAGCAGCGCGGGACAGGGGAGCACTGAAGCTTTCTTT.

This clone was recorded a few times. The chain carries TRBV6-1 and TRBJ2-3, with a possible D match to TRBD2 (6 bases). The V gene lost 3 bases and the J gene lost 1 base, with 11 bases spanning the gap. Germline CDR1 is MNHNS and CDR2 is SASEGT. This CDR3 contains 15 residues. In nucleotides, the CDR3 is TGTGCCAGCAGTGACGGAACGGGAGGCACAGATACGCAGTATTTT. It yields the protein CASSDGTGGTDTQYF.

Comments on this clone: The same CDR3 arises from other DNA sequences in this sample as well. V is TRBV5-1 and J is TRBJ2-7; 12 positions agree with TRBD2. There are 15 residues in the CDR3. Germline V gene lookup returns CDR1 SGHRS and CDR2 YFSETQ. With V trimmed by 4 bases and J by 2 bases, 4 bases remained unmatched. Here the CDR3 DNA reads TGCGCCAGCAGCGGCGGACTAGCGGGAACCTACGAGCAGTACTTC. Amino acids: CASSGGLAGTYEQYF. Based on the CDR3 plus reference TRBV5-1 and TRBJ2-7, the full variable domain is KAGVTQTPRYLIKTRGQQVTLSCSPISGHRSVSWYQQTPGQGLQFLFEYFSETQRNKGNFPGRFSGRQFSNSRSEMNVSTLELGDSALYLCASSGGLAGTYEQYFGPGTRLTVT.

The chain combines TRBV27 with TRBJ2-7; 8 bases match TRBD1. This CDR3 has 15 residues. Germline V gene lookup returns CDR1 MNHEY and CDR2 SMNVEV (reference sequence). Trimming removed 1 base from V and 5 bases from J; junction bases left unmatched: 7. The CDR3 sequence is CASSLFGTGSDEQYF. The CDR3 coding sequence is TGTGCCAGCAGTTTATTCGGGACAGGAAGCGACGAGCAGTACTTC.

This chain joins TRBV27 and TRBJ2-5, with 11 bases aligning to TRBD1. The V and J ends lost 6 bases and 5 bases, in that order; junction bases with no gene match: 5. CDR1 is MNHEY and CDR2 is SMNVEV in the germline V gene (reference sequence). The CDR3 is made up of 14 amino acids. The CDR3 DNA follows: TGTGCCAGCAGCGGACAGGGGGCGGTGGAGACCCAGTACTTC. Amino acids: CASSGQGAVETQYF.

This clone was detected a few times. This chain joins TRBV5-1 and TRBJ2-6; D is uncertain. V was clipped by 5 bases and J by 3 bases, with 12 bases between them. The CDR3 consists of 15 residues. Germline-derived CDR1 and CDR2 are SGHRS and YFSETQ. CDR3 loop: CASRMSLNGANVLTF. CDR3 bases: TGCGCCAGCAGGATGAGCTTGAATGGGGCCAACGTCCTGACTTTC.

The rearrangement uses TRBV28 and TRBJ2-7; the D gene is possibly TRBD1 (6 bases). The germline CDR1 and CDR2 sequences are MDHEN and SYDVKM. Trimming removed 6 bases at V and 3 bases at J, with 18 bases between. CDR3 length equals 15 residues. The CDR3 DNA follows: TGTGCCAGCAGGACTACGGACACAGGGATCTACGAGCAGTACTTC. This sequence encodes CASRTTDTGIYEQYF.